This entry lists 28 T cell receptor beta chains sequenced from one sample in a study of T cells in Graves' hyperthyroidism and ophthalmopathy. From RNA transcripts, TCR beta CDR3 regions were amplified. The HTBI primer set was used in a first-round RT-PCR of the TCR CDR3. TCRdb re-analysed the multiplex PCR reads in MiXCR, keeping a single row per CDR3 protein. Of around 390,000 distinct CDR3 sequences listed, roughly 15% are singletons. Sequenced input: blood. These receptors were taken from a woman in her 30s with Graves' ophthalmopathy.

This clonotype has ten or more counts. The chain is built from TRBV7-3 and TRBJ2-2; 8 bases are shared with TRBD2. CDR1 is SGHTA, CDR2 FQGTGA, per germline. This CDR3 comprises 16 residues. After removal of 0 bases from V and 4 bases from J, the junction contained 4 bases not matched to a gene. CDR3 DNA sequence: TGTGCCAGCAGCTTAACGGGACTAGTGGGCACCGGGGAGCTGTTTTTT. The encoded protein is CASSLTGLVGTGELFF.

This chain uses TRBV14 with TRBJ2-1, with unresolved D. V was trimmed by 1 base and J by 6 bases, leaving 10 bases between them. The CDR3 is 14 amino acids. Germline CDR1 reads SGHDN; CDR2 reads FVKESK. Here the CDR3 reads CASSQAPNGNEQFF. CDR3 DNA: TGTGCCAGCAGCCAAGCCCCGAATGGCAATGAGCAGTTCTTC.

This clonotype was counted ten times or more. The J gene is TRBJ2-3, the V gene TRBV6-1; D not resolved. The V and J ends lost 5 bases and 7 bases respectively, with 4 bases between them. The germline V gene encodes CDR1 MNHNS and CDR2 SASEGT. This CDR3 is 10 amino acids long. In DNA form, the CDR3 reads TGTGCCAGCAGTAGAAATACGCAGTATTTT. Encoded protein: CASSRNTQYF.

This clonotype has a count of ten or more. The CDR3 nucleotides read TGCAGCGTTGAATTTGGGAGATACAATGAGCAGTTCTTC. Amino acid sequence: CSVEFGRYNEQFF. The chain is built from TRBV29-1 and TRBJ2-1; D is perhaps TRBD2 (5 bases). The CDR3 is made up of 13 amino acids. CDR1 SQVTM and CDR2 ANQGSEA come from the germline V gene. V gave up 2 bases and J gave up 4 bases, with 9 bases separating them.

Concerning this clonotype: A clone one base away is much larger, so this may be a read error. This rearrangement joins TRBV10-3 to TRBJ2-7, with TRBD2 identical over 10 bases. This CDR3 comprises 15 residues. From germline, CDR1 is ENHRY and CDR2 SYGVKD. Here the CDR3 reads CAISESGGASYEQCF. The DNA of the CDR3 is TGTGCCATCAGTGAGAGCGGGGGGGCGTCCTACGAGCAGTGCTTC.

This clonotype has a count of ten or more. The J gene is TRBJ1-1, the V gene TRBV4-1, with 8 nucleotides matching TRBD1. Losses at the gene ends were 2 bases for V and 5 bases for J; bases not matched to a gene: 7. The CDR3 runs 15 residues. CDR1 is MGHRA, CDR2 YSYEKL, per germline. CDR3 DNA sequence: TGCGCCAGCAGCCAACTTCCGGGACAGGTAACTGAAGCTTTCTTT. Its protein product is CASSQLPGQVTEAFF.

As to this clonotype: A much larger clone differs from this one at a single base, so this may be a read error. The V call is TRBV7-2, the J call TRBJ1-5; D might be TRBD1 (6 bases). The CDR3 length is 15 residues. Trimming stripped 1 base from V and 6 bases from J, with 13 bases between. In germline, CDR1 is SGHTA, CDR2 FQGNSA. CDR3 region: CASSLDRVTGQPQHF. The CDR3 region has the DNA TGTGCCAGCAGCTTAGACAGGGTGACGGGTCAGCCCCAGCATTTT.

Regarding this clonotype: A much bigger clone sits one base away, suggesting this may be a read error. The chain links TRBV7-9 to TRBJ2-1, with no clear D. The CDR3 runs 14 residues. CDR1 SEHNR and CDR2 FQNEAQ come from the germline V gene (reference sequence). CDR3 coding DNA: TGTGCCAGCAGCTTCCTAAAGTCCTACCATGAGCAGTTCTTC. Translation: CASSFLKSYHEQFF.

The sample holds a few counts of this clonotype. CDR3 region: CASSLGGAGTGGYEQYF. CDR3 nucleotides: TGTGCCAGCAGCTTAGGAGGCGCCGGGACAGGGGGCTACGAGCAGTACTTC. This chain connects TRBV11-2 to TRBJ2-7; 11 positions match TRBD1. The CDR3 runs 17 residues. V lost 1 base to trimming and J lost 3 bases; unmatched junction nucleotides: 8. Germline CDR1 is SGHAT and CDR2 is FQNNGV.

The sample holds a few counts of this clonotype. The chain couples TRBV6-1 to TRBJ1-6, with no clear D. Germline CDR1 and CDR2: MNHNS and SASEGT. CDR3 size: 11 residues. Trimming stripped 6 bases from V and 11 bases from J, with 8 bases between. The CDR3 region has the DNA TGTGCCAGCAGGTCGGTGACACCCCTCCACTTT. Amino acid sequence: CASRSVTPLHF.

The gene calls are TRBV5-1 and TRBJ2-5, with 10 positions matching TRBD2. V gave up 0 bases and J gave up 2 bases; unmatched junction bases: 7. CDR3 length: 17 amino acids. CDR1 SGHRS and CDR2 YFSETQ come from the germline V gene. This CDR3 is CASSLAFGLAEQETQYF. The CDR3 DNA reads TGCGCCAGCAGCTTGGCATTCGGACTAGCGGAACAAGAGACCCAGTACTTC. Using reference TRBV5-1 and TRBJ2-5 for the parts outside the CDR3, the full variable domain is KAGVTQTPRYLIKTRGQQVTLSCSPISGHRSVSWYQQTPGQGLQFLFEYFSETQRNKGNFPGRFSGRQFSNSRSEMNVSTLELGDSALYLCASSLAFGLAEQETQYFGPGTRLLVL.

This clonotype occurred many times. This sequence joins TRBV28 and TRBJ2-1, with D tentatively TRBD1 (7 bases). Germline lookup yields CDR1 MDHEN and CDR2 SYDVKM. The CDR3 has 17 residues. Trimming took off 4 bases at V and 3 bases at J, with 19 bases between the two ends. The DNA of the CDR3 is TGTGCCAGCAGTTACCTTACCGGAGGGGGCTTCTACAATGAGCAGTTCTTC. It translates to CASSYLTGGGFYNEQFF.

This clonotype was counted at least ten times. The CDR3 bases are TGTGCCATCAGTGAGGAGACTAACTATGGCTACACCTTC. This translates into CAISEETNYGYTF. The chain combines TRBV10-3 with TRBJ1-2; D remains unclear. Trimming took off 2 bases at V and 0 bases at J, with 4 bases between the two ends. Germline loops: CDR1 ENHRY, CDR2 SYGVKD. The CDR3 sequence is 13 residues long.

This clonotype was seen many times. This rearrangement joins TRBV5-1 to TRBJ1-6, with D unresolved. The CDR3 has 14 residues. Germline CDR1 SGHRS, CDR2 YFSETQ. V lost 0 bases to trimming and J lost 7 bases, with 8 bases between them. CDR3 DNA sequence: TGCGCCAGCAGCTTGGGGGAGCGGAATTCACCCCTCCACTTT. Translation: CASSLGERNSPLHF.

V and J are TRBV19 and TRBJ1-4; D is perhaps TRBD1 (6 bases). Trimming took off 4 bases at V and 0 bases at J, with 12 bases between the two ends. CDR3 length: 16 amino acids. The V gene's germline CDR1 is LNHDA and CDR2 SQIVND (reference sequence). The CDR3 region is CASSTAGDPTNEKLFF. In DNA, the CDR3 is TGTGCCAGTAGTACCGCAGGGGATCCAACTAATGAAAAACTGTTTTTT.

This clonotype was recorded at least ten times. The CDR3 DNA reads TGCGCCAGCAGCCTTGGGAGTGCCGGAGGGAGTGAGCAGTTCTTC. Its translation: CASSLGSAGGSEQFF. The J gene is TRBJ2-1, the V gene TRBV5-1; possible D gene TRBD2, 6 bases. Trimming took 4 bases from V and 9 from J, leaving 20 bases between them. The CDR3 runs to 15 residues. Looked up from germline, CDR1 is SGHRS and CDR2 is YFSETQ.

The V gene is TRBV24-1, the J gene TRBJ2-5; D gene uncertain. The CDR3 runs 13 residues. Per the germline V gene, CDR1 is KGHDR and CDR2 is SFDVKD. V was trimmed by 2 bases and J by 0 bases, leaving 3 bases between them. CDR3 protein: CATSDSDQETQYF. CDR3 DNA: TGTGCCACCAGTGATTCGGACCAAGAGACCCAGTACTTC.

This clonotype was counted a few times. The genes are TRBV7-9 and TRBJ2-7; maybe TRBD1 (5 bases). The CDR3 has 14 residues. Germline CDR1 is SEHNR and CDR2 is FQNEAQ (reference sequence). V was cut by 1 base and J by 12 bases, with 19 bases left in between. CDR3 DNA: TGTGCCAGCAGCTTAGAGGGGCCGGCTACGACTCGGTACTTC. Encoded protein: CASSLEGPATTRYF.

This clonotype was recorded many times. CDR3 sequence: CAWKRYHRDSYPMNTEAFF. CDR3 sequence (DNA): TGTGCCTGGAAACGATACCACCGGGACAGCTACCCCATGAACACTGAAGCTTTCTTT. The chain combines TRBV30 with TRBJ1-1, with 7 bases lining up with TRBD1. J gave up 0 bases and V 4 bases, and 20 bases lay outside the gene matches. The germline gives CDR1 GTSNPN, CDR2 SVGIG (reference sequence). This CDR3 spans 19 amino acids.

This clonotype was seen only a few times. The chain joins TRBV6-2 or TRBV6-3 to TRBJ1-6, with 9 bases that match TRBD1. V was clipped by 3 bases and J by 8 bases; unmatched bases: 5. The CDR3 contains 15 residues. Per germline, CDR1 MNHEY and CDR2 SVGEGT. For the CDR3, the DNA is TGTGCCAGCAGTTATGTGGGACAGGGCTATTCACCCCTCCACTTT. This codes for CASSYVGQGYSPLHF.

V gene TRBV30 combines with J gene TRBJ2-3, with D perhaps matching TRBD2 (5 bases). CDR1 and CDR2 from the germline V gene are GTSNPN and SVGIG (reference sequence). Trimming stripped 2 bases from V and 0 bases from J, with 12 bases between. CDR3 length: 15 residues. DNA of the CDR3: TGTGCCTGGAGTTGGGGAGCGGAAAGCACAGATACGCAGTATTTT. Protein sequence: CAWSWGAESTDTQYF. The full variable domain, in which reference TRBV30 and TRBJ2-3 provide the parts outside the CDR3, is SQTIHQWPATLVQPVGSPLSLECTVEGTSNPNLYWYRQAAGRGLQLLFYSVGIGQISSEVPQNLSASRPQDRQFILSSKKLLLSDSGFYLCAWSWGAESTDTQYFGPGTRLTVL.

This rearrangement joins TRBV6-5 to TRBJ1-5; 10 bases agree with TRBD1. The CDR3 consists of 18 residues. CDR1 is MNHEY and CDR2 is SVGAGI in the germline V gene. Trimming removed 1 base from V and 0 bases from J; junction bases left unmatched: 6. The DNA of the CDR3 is TGTGCCAGCAGTTACTTTGGACAGGGGGTACTTAGCAATCAGCCCCAGCATTTT. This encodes CASSYFGQGVLSNQPQHF.

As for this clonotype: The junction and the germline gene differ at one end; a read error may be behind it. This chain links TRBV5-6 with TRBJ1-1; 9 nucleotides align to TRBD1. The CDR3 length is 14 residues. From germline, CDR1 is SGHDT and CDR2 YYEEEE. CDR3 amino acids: CAGSSDRGNTEAFF. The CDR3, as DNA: TGTGCCGGCAGCTCGGACAGGGGTAACACTGAAGCTTTCTTT.

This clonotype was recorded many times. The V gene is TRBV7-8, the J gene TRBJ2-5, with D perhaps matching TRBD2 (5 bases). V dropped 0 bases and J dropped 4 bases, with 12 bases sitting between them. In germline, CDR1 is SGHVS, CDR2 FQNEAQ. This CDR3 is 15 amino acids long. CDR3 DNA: TGTGCCAGCAGCTTAGCGCGAGGGTTTGGAGAGACCCAGTACTTC. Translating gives CASSLARGFGETQYF.

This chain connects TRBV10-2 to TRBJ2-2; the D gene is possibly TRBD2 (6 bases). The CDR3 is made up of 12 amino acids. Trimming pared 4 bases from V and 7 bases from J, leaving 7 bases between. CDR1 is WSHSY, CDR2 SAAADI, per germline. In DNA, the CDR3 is TGCGCCAGCAGTGTGGGACTCGGGGAGCTGTTTTTT. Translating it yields CASSVGLGELFF.

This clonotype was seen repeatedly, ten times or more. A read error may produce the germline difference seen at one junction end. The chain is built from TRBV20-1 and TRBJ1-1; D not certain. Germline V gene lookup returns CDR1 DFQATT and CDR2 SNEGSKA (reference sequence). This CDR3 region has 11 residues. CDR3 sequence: CNARENTEAFF. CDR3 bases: TGCAATGCTAGAGAGAACACTGAAGCTTTCTTT.

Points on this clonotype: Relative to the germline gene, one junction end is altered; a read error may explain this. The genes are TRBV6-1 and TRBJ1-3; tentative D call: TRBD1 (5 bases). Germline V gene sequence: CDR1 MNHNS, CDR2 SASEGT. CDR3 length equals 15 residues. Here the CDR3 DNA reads TGTGCCAGCAGAGAAGGGGTAGCGACTGGAAACACCATATATTTT. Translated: CASREGVATGNTIYF.

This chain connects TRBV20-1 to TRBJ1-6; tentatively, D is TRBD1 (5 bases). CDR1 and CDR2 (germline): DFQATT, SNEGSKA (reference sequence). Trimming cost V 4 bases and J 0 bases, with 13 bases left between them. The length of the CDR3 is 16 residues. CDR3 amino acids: CSAIGDPSSYNSPLHF. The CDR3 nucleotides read TGCAGTGCTATCGGGGACCCGAGCTCCTATAATTCACCCCTCCACTTT.